The sequence of this T cell receptor beta chain was determined in a study of shared clonotypes between healthy human individuals. Across the whole study: Plates per donor: three CD4 naive, three CD4 memory, two CD8 naive, one CD8 memory. Overall study findings and caveats: Approximately 4.9% of naive CD4 clonotypes were shared across a few donors.

The V and J ends lost 4 bases and 4 bases, in that order; junction bases with no gene match: 3. This CDR3 is built from 14 residues. Germline V CDR1 and CDR2: MNHEY, SMNVEV (reference sequence). Worth noting for this clone: The antigen remains undetermined.

200 to 250 ng DNA, approximately 30,000 T cell genomes, went into each sorted-subset replicate PCR. Libraries were prepared by immunoSEQ multiplex PCR; TCRdb keeps only in-frame clonotypes and omits some of them. The table lists 450,000 to 700,000 clones, roughly 95% of them singletons, with 0.085% to 0.11% in the top ten. Naive CD8 cells lacked CD45RO, underwent positive selection for CCR7 and left out terminally differentiated effector memory CD45RA+ cells. None of the donors, who were healthy HIV-negative adults, had recently had acute infections or vaccinations. This sequence originates from a woman in her twenties or thirties in good health. Material for sequencing was naive CD8+ T cells sorted from blood. V is TRBV27 and J is TRBJ2-1; 8 nucleotides agree with TRBD1. The CDR3 protein is CASSSGQGYNEQFF. The DNA for the CDR3 is TGTGCCAGCAGTTCTGGACAGGGTTACAATGAGCAGTTCTTC.